Given below is one TCR beta chain in context. Its antigen is unknown. The data were taken from a study of OX40 agonist ivuxolimab in advanced cancers. Background on the study: The dose-escalation group included hepatocellular carcinoma, melanoma, renal cell carcinoma and head and neck cancer. One patient with hepatocellular carcinoma and two with cutaneous melanoma, three in all, had partial responses.

General observations from the study: Researchers did not determine the expanded peripheral T cells' antigen specificity.

Germline CDR1 reads MNHEY; CDR2 reads SVGAGI. This CDR3 is 15 amino acids long. Trimming took 6 bases from V and 5 from J, leaving 17 bases between them. Patients had blood sampled at baseline and again on cycle 4 day 1 and cycle 7 day 1. Assay used: immunoSEQ multiplex PCR; TCRdb lists only in-frame clones, some missing. Among tens of thousands of clones listed, over 80% were seen once. The chain combines TRBV6-5 with TRBJ2-1, with D hard to call. The source material was CD4+ or CD8+ T cells sorted from blood, sampled in a trial of the OX40 agonist ivuxolimab. The sequence derives from an adult with an advanced solid tumor such as melanoma, head and neck, liver or kidney cancer. CDR3 loop: CASSPPRLNNNEQFF. The DNA of the CDR3 is TGTGCCAGCAGCCCCCCCCGTCTCAACAACAATGAGCAGTTCTTC.